The 12 T cell receptor beta chains in this list originate from one sample, sequenced in a study of blood T cell repertoires in COVID-19. Repertoires were generated with immunoSEQ multiplex PCR, while TCRdb's copy carries only in-frame clones and drops some. This table holds about 15,000 clones, approximately 91% found once. Sample: peripheral blood. All receptors derive from a man aged 55 to 70 with acute or convalescent COVID-19.

The chain combines TRBV28 with TRBJ2-1; D gene uncertain. Germline-derived CDR1 and CDR2 are MDHEN and SYDVKM. The length of the CDR3 is 14 residues. The V gene lost 4 bases and the J gene lost 5 bases, with 12 bases spanning the gap. The CDR3 DNA reads TGTGCCAGCAGTTCGGTTTCCCCGAACAATGAGCAGTTCTTC. Translating it yields CASSSVSPNNEQFF.

V gene TRBV2 combines with J gene TRBJ1-5; TRBD1 is a possible D gene (5 bases). The CDR3 has 12 residues. Germline lookup yields CDR1 SNHLY and CDR2 FYNNEI. Trimming stripped 6 bases from V and 7 bases from J, with 10 bases between. CDR3 nucleotides: TGTGCCAGCAGCCGGACACGGCAGCCCCAGCATTTT. Translated: CASSRTRQPQHF.

CDR3 residues: CASSLDRSSGNTIYF. The CDR3 coding sequence is TGTGCCAGCAGCTTAGACCGGAGCTCTGGAAACACCATATATTTT. The rearrangement links TRBV13 to TRBJ1-3; D gene unclear. V lost 1 base and J lost 0, with 7 bases in between. CDR1 is PRHDT, CDR2 FYEKMQ, per germline (reference sequence). This CDR3 is 15 amino acids long.

The V call is TRBV9, the J call TRBJ2-3; no clear D. Per germline, CDR1 SGDLS and CDR2 YYNGEE. The length of the CDR3 is 14 residues. Trimming removed 3 bases at V and 4 bases at J, with 12 bases between. As DNA, the CDR3 is TGTGCCAGCAGCGCCCTCTTTTCCTCAGATACGCAGTATTTT. Translated, it gives CASSALFSSDTQYF.

The table lists this clone with a few counts. This chain connects TRBV10-1 to TRBJ1-1; 11 bases fit TRBD1. Losses at the gene ends were 6 bases for V and 5 bases for J; bases not matched to a gene: 5. Per the germline V gene, CDR1 is WNHNN and CDR2 is SYGVQD (reference sequence). The CDR3 is made up of 14 amino acids. The CDR3: CASRPGTGGTEAFF. Here the CDR3 DNA reads TGCGCCAGCAGACCCGGGACAGGGGGGACTGAAGCTTTCTTT.

This chain uses TRBV29-1 with TRBJ2-3, with TRBD1 matching 7 bases. The CDR3 is 15 residues long. The V segment lost 4 bases and the J segment 3 bases; nucleotides outside the gene matches: 10. Germline CDR1 reads SQVTM; CDR2 reads ANQGSEA. The CDR3 bases are TGCAGCGTTGCCCAGCAGGGGGTAGCGACAGATACGCAGTATTTT. Protein sequence: CSVAQQGVATDTQYF.

V gene TRBV6-1 combines with J gene TRBJ2-4; the D gene is possibly TRBD2 (5 bases). CDR1 is MNHNS, CDR2 SASEGT, per germline. CDR3 length equals 15 residues. V gave up 3 bases and J gave up 3 bases, with 12 bases separating them. CDR3 protein: CASSDGGFDKNIQYF. The CDR3 bases are TGTGCCAGCAGTGATGGCGGGTTCGACAAAAACATTCAGTACTTC.

The chain uses TRBV5-5 and TRBJ1-3, with 9 positions matching TRBD1. The germline gives CDR1 SGHKS, CDR2 YYEKEE (reference sequence). The CDR3 runs 16 residues. With V trimmed by 4 bases and J by 8 bases, 13 bases remained unmatched. CDR3 sequence: CASSAAGQGEGYTIYF. CDR3 nucleotides: TGTGCCAGCAGCGCCGCGGGACAGGGTGAGGGGTACACCATATATTTT.

The V gene is TRBV18, the J gene TRBJ2-3, with a weak D call TRBD2 (6 bases). Looked up from germline, CDR1 is KGHSH and CDR2 is LQKENI. The CDR3 is made up of 12 amino acids. V lost 3 bases, J lost 5 bases, and 6 bases lay in between. CDR3 sequence: CASSPGGDTQYF. CDR3 DNA: TGTGCCAGCTCACCGGGGGGAGATACGCAGTATTTT.

The genes are TRBV28 and TRBJ2-6; a weak D match, TRBD2 (6 bases). This CDR3 comprises 16 residues. From germline, CDR1 is MDHEN and CDR2 SYDVKM. V dropped 5 bases and J dropped 2 bases, with 13 bases sitting between them. The CDR3, as DNA: TGTGCCAGCAGTAAGAGGGCGGGGCCTGGGGCCAACGTCCTGACTTTC. Translated: CASSKRAGPGANVLTF.

There are a few counts of this clone. The CDR3 loop reads CASSPQGMNTEAFF. The CDR3 DNA follows: TGTGCCAGCTCACCCCAGGGGATGAACACTGAAGCTTTCTTT. The rearrangement joins TRBV18 to TRBJ1-1; D is possibly TRBD1 (6 bases). From germline, CDR1 is KGHSH and CDR2 LQKENI. V gave up 3 bases and J gave up 0 bases, with 8 bases separating them. The CDR3 is 14 amino acids. Combining the CDR3 with reference TRBV18 and TRBJ1-1 gives the whole variable domain NAGVMQNPRHLVRRRGQEARLRCSPMKGHSHVYWYRQLPEEGLKFMVYLQKENIIDESGMPKERFSAEFPKEGPSILRIQQVVRGDSAAYFCASSPQGMNTEAFFGQGTRLTVV.

The V gene is TRBV7-7, the J gene TRBJ2-3; 8 nucleotides line up with TRBD1. The CDR3 contains 14 residues. Germline V gene sequence: CDR1 SSHAT, CDR2 FNYEAQ (reference sequence). The V and J ends lost 1 base and 5 bases, in that order; junction bases with no gene match: 2. CDR3 sequence reads: CASSLDGQGDTQYF. The DNA for the CDR3 is TGTGCCAGCAGCTTAGATGGACAGGGAGATACGCAGTATTTT.